Presented here are 30 T cell receptor beta chains from one specimen sequenced in a study of T cell responses to AZD1222 COVID-19 vaccine. This table comes from immunoSEQ multiplex PCR, and its TCRdb copy is limited to in-frame clones, with some not included. The sample holds some 120,000 clones, approximately 83% seen once. The source was peripheral blood, collected on day 0 of MenACWY control vaccination. These TCRs come from an adult in good health.

J is TRBJ2-3 and V is TRBV5-1; 12 bases are shared with TRBD2. In germline, CDR1 is SGHRS, CDR2 YFSETQ. The CDR3 consists of 19 residues. Losses at the gene ends were 2 bases for V and 3 bases for J; bases not matched to a gene: 13. The CDR3 protein is CASSFLLAGGPSVTDTQYF. The CDR3 DNA is TGCGCCAGCAGCTTTTTGCTAGCGGGGGGGCCGAGTGTGACAGATACGCAGTATTTT.

The chain employs TRBV6-5 and TRBJ1-5; 10 bases align to TRBD1. This CDR3 comprises 15 residues. V lost 6 bases and J lost 5; bases outside the gene matches: 7. Germline V gives CDR1 MNHEY, CDR2 SVGAGI. The CDR3 DNA sequence: TGTGCCAGCAGCCCCGGACAGGGGGGGCATCAGCCCCAGCATTTT. This translates into CASSPGQGGHQPQHF.

For this clone: The same CDR3 is also encoded by other DNA sequences in this sample. The chain links TRBV6-5 to TRBJ2-6; a weak D match, TRBD2 (5 bases). The CDR3 is 15 amino acids. V was cut by 6 bases and J by 0 bases, with 9 bases left in between. In germline, CDR1 is MNHEY, CDR2 SVGAGI. The CDR3 nucleotides read TGTGCCAGCAGAACTGGAGGCTCTGGGGCCAACGTCCTGACTTTC. Protein: CASRTGGSGANVLTF.

The J gene is TRBJ2-3, the V gene TRBV9; a possible D gene is TRBD2 (6 bases). Germline CDR1 SGDLS, CDR2 YYNGEE. V was shortened by 1 base and J by 5 bases, with 8 bases between the two germline ends. CDR3 length: 13 amino acids. CDR3 sequence reads: CASSVIGRDTQYF. The CDR3 nucleotides are TGTGCCAGCAGCGTAATCGGGAGAGATACGCAGTATTTT.

The chain combines TRBV5-1 with TRBJ1-4; possibly TRBD1 for D (6 bases). The CDR3 is 15 residues long. The V gene's germline CDR1 is SGHRS and CDR2 YFSETQ. Trimming cost V 0 bases and J 6 bases, with 12 bases left between them. The CDR3 loop is CASSLAGTLDEKLFF. For the CDR3, the DNA is TGCGCCAGCAGCTTGGCCGGGACATTGGATGAAAAACTGTTTTTT.

This rearrangement joins TRBV19 to TRBJ1-1, with TRBD1 matching over 8 bases. This CDR3 is built from 14 residues. In germline, CDR1 is LNHDA, CDR2 SQIVND (reference sequence). J gave up 6 bases and V 4 bases, and 7 bases lay outside the gene matches. CDR3 amino acids: CASSTKTGAAEAFF. The CDR3 nucleotides are TGTGCCAGTAGTACCAAGACAGGGGCGGCTGAAGCTTTCTTT.

The chain joins TRBV7-9 to TRBJ1-2, with a possible D match to TRBD1 (6 bases). The CDR3 has 14 residues. Germline CDR1 reads SEHNR; CDR2 reads FQNEAQ (reference sequence). The ends were cut back, 1 base at V and 7 bases at J, with 13 bases in the middle. This CDR3 is CASSLGNGGGGYTF. Here the CDR3 DNA reads TGTGCCAGCAGCTTAGGAAACGGGGGCGGTGGCTACACCTTC.

V and J are TRBV27 and TRBJ1-1; D may be TRBD1 (5 bases). The CDR3 has 17 amino acids. V gave up 6 bases and J gave up 3 bases, with 23 bases separating them. CDR1 MNHEY and CDR2 SMNVEV come from the germline V gene (reference sequence). Written as DNA, the CDR3 is TGTGCCAGCAGGGACGAGTTAGGGGTAGGGAGAGACACTGAAGCTTTCTTT. The encoded protein is CASRDELGVGRDTEAFF.

The rearrangement uses TRBV7-6 and TRBJ2-7; D perhaps matches TRBD1 (6 bases). The CDR3 runs 14 residues. V was shortened by 1 base and J by 5 bases, with 12 bases between the two germline ends. Germline CDR1 reads SGHVS; CDR2 reads FNYEAQ. The CDR3, as DNA: TGTGCCAGCAGCTTAGGGAACAGGGCCCACGAGCAGTACTTC. Translating gives CASSLGNRAHEQYF. The whole variable domain, remainder taken from reference TRBV7-6 and TRBJ2-7, is GAGVSQSPRYKVTKRGQDVALRCDPISGHVSLYWYRQALGQGPEFLTYFNYEAQQDKSGLPNDRFSAERPEGSISTLTIQRTEQRDSAMYRCASSLGNRAHEQYFGPGTRLTVT.

This clone came up once. This chain links TRBV5-1 with TRBJ2-2, with D possibly matching TRBD2 (6 bases). The CDR3 has 15 residues. The V and J ends lost 7 bases and 6 bases respectively, with 19 bases between them. From germline, CDR1 is SGHRS and CDR2 YFSETQ. DNA of the CDR3: TGCGCCAGCCAGACCGGGGGTATCGGGGCCGGGGAGCTGTTTTTT. Translated: CASQTGGIGAGELFF.

The chain has TRBV29-1 and TRBJ1-2, with D possibly TRBD1 on 6 matching bases. This CDR3 is built from 12 residues. V was trimmed by 1 base and J by 8 bases, leaving 11 bases between them. Germline V lookup: CDR1 SQVTM, CDR2 ANQGSEA. The CDR3 sequence: CSVEAGAGGYTF. The CDR3 nucleotides are TGCAGCGTTGAAGCAGGGGCCGGGGGCTACACCTTC.

This CDR3 is CASSLDRIHEQYF. In nucleotides, the CDR3 is TGTGCCAGCAGCCTGGACAGGATCCACGAGCAGTACTTC. V is TRBV11-2 and J is TRBJ2-7; 7 nucleotides line up with TRBD1. Germline V CDR1 and CDR2: SGHAT, FQNNGV. CDR3 length: 13 amino acids. Trimming at V came to 5 bases and at J to 5 bases, leaving 6 bases not matched to a gene.

V usage is TRBV28 and J usage is TRBJ2-5; 13 bases map to TRBD2. V lost 4 bases to trimming and J lost 6 bases; unmatched junction nucleotides: 17. This CDR3 is built from 19 residues. Germline V gives CDR1 MDHEN, CDR2 SYDVKM. The CDR3 DNA reads as TGTGCCAGCAGTTCGAAAACCGGGACTAGCGGGACCCTTGGGAAGACCCAGTACTTC. This encodes CASSSKTGTSGTLGKTQYF.

Only one count was recorded for this clone. The CDR3 reads CASSLVRGDEKLFF. The CDR3 DNA is TGCGCCAGCAGCTTGGTCCGGGGTGATGAAAAACTGTTTTTT. The chain joins TRBV5-1 to TRBJ1-4; D is unresolved. The CDR3 length is 14 residues. V gave up 0 bases and J gave up 6 bases, with 9 bases separating them. From germline, CDR1 is SGHRS and CDR2 YFSETQ.

This sequence joins TRBV6-5 and TRBJ1-2, with a tentative D call TRBD1 (5 bases). This CDR3 has 16 amino acids. V lost 0 bases to trimming and J lost 7 bases, with 18 bases between them. The germline V gene has CDR1 MNHEY and CDR2 SVGAGI. CDR3 nucleotide sequence: TGTGCCAGCAGTTACTCCTCGGGAATGGGGGTCGGTGGCTACACCTTC. It translates to CASSYSSGMGVGGYTF.

The chain joins TRBV6-5 to TRBJ1-1; 8 nucleotides line up with TRBD1. V trimming: 0 bases; J trimming: 1 base; junction bases outside the gene matches: 1. CDR1 is MNHEY, CDR2 SVGAGI, per germline. The CDR3 is made up of 15 amino acids. CDR3 DNA sequence: TGTGCCAGCAGTTACTCAGACAGGGGGAACACTGAAGCTTTCTTT. The encoded protein is CASSYSDRGNTEAFF.

V and J are TRBV9 and TRBJ1-6; D gene ambiguous. Germline V gene lookup returns CDR1 SGDLS and CDR2 YYNGEE. V lost 3 bases, J lost 8 bases, and 15 bases lay in between. This CDR3 comprises 15 residues. CDR3 DNA: TGTGCCAGCAGCGCCCAACCGGCCGGCGATTCACCCCTCCACTTT. This gives the protein CASSAQPAGDSPLHF.

This clone was detected a few times. The V and J genes are TRBV19 and TRBJ1-2, with D tentatively TRBD1 (5 bases). This CDR3 region has 17 residues. Between the trimmed V and J ends, which lost 0 bases and 0 bases, there was a span of 14 bases. The germline V gene has CDR1 LNHDA and CDR2 SQIVND (reference sequence). For the CDR3, the DNA is TGTGCCAGTAGTATAGACGGCAGTGGGGGTTCTAACTATGGCTACACCTTC. Amino acid sequence: CASSIDGSGGSNYGYTF.

The CDR3 region has the DNA TGTGCCAGCAGGCCTAGCGGTACCGGGGAGCTGTTTTTT. Its translation is CASRPSGTGELFF. The V gene is TRBV11-3, the J gene TRBJ2-2; 7 nucleotides align to TRBD2. The germline CDR1 and CDR2 sequences are SGHNT and YENEEA. The V gene end was trimmed by 6 bases and the J gene end by 5 bases; junction bases not matched to a gene: 3. The CDR3 totals 13 residues.

CDR3 protein: CAIRDPSGRTDTQYF. The CDR3 nucleotides read TGTGCCATCAGAGATCCTAGCGGTCGCACAGATACGCAGTATTTT. This chain joins TRBV10-3 and TRBJ2-3; 7 nucleotides align to TRBD2. The length of the CDR3 is 15 residues. Trimming at V came to 6 bases and at J to 1 base, leaving 7 bases not matched to a gene. Germline V CDR1 and CDR2: ENHRY, SYGVKD.

This clone came up once. The rearrangement joins TRBV6-5 to TRBJ1-1; D is undetermined. Per the germline V gene, CDR1 is MNHEY and CDR2 is SVGAGI. V lost 6 bases to trimming and J lost 1 base, with 15 bases between them. The CDR3 covers 15 residues. The CDR3 region has the DNA TGTGCCAGCAGAACATGGAGTGAGGCGAACACTGAAGCTTTCTTT. This gives the protein CASRTWSEANTEAFF.

The J gene is TRBJ2-2, the V gene TRBV27, with 10 bases lining up with TRBD1. The junction had 10 bases not matched to a gene; V was cut back by 7 bases and J by 5 bases. Germline lookup yields CDR1 MNHEY and CDR2 SMNVEV (reference sequence). This CDR3 is built from 16 residues. For the CDR3, the DNA is TGTGCCAGCACCAAAAACCGGGACAGGGGTACCGGGGAGCTGTTTTTT. As protein: CASTKNRDRGTGELFF.

V usage is TRBV7-3 and J usage is TRBJ2-1, with 11 nucleotides matching TRBD1. The germline CDR1 and CDR2 sequences are SGHTA and FQGTGA. V shed 5 bases and J 10 bases; nucleotides not matched to a gene: 13. The CDR3 has 16 residues. The CDR3 here is CASSPATGQGVREQFF. The CDR3 DNA reads TGTGCCAGCAGCCCAGCAACGGGACAGGGGGTGAGGGAGCAGTTCTTC. The whole variable domain, remainder taken from reference TRBV7-3 and TRBJ2-1, is GAGVSQTPSNKVTEKGKYVELRCDPISGHTALYWYRQSLGQGPEFLIYFQGTGAADDSGLPNDRFFAVRPEGSVSTLKIQRTERGDSAVYLCASSPATGQGVREQFFGPGTRLTVL.

The chain is built from TRBV3-1 (or the pseudogene TRBV3-2) and TRBJ2-1, with 7 bases aligning to TRBD1. This CDR3 has 15 residues. Germline V gene data show CDR1 as LGHDT and CDR2 as YNNKEL (reference sequence). With 5 bases clipped from V and 1 base from J, the junction kept 5 bases outside the gene matches. The CDR3 nucleotides read TGTGCCAGCAGCTGGGGGACAGTGTCCTACAATGAGCAGTTCTTC. It translates to CASSWGTVSYNEQFF.

The CDR3 DNA reads as TGTGCCAGCAGTGCAGGGGGGGCTGGGGCCAACGTCCTGACTTTC. It is translated as CASSAGGAGANVLTF. The chain uses TRBV7-2 and TRBJ2-6; the D gene could be TRBD1 or TRBD2 (7 bases each). V dropped 6 bases and J dropped 2 bases, with 11 bases sitting between them. Germline-derived CDR1 and CDR2 are SGHTA and FQGNSA. There are 15 residues in the CDR3.

The chain couples TRBV19 to TRBJ2-4, with D maybe TRBD2 (6 bases). Per germline, CDR1 LNHDA and CDR2 SQIVND (reference sequence). CDR3 length equals 13 residues. V was pared by 8 bases and J by 9 bases, with 17 bases between. The CDR3 nucleotides are TGTGCCAGTCATGGGACTGATACCCGCATTCAGTACTTC. This sequence encodes CASHGTDTRIQYF.

The chain uses TRBV28 and TRBJ2-5; TRBD2 is a possible D gene (7 bases). Trimming pared 5 bases from V and 4 bases from J, leaving 20 bases between. There are 16 residues in the CDR3. Germline V gene lookup returns CDR1 MDHEN and CDR2 SYDVKM. This CDR3 reads CASSQEGGAPRETQYF. CDR3 coding DNA: TGTGCCAGCAGTCAAGAGGGGGGGGCGCCGCGAGAGACCCAGTACTTC.

This chain joins TRBV5-1 and TRBJ2-3; the D call may be TRBD1 or TRBD2 (6 bases each). This CDR3 region has 16 residues. The germline V and J ends were trimmed by 4 bases and 3 bases, with 18 bases remaining between them. Germline V CDR1 and CDR2: SGHRS, YFSETQ. The CDR3 DNA reads TGCGCCAGCAGCCTCATAGTCGGGGGCCGGACAGATACGCAGTATTTT. It specifies CASSLIVGGRTDTQYF.

The chain couples TRBV19 to TRBJ2-7; a weak D match, TRBD1 (5 bases). Germline V gene sequence: CDR1 LNHDA, CDR2 SQIVND (reference sequence). V lost 3 bases and J 5 bases, leaving 11 bases between the germline ends. This CDR3 is built from 13 residues. The CDR3 DNA reads TGTGCCAGTAGTATTGACAGTTGGCACGAGCAGTACTTC. The encoded protein is CASSIDSWHEQYF.

The J gene is TRBJ2-2, the V gene TRBV19; 9 nucleotides agree with TRBD2. The CDR3 extends over 16 amino acids. The germline V gene encodes CDR1 LNHDA and CDR2 SQIVND (reference sequence). V lost 11 bases, J lost 3 bases, and 13 bases stayed unmatched. CDR3 DNA sequence: TGTGCCCCCTACTCGCCGCGGGGGGGGTACACCGGGGAGCTGTTTTTT. It specifies CAPYSPRGGYTGELFF.